The 14 T cell receptor beta chains given below trace back to one sample, sequenced in a study of blood T cell repertoires in COVID-19. The assay was immunoSEQ multiplex PCR, and TCRdb's table has in-frame clones only and misses some. The sample holds around 260,000 clones; about 86% are singletons and the top ten take about 3.6%. Sequencing was done on a sample of peripheral blood. These receptors all stem from a man younger than 35 with active or convalescent COVID-19.

V is TRBV7-9 and J is TRBJ2-3; no definite D call. CDR1 is SEHNR, CDR2 FQNEAQ, per germline (reference sequence). V was shortened by 0 bases and J by 5 bases, with 9 bases between the two germline ends. This CDR3 region has 14 residues. CDR3 coding DNA: TGTGCCAGCAGCTTAGCGCTTGGCAGAGATACGCAGTATTTT. It encodes CASSLALGRDTQYF.

The count of this clone is one. The V and J genes are TRBV13 and TRBJ2-2; weak D call: TRBD2 (5 bases). The germline V gene has CDR1 PRHDT and CDR2 FYEKMQ (reference sequence). There are 16 residues in the CDR3. V was trimmed by 1 base and J by 3 bases, leaving 12 bases between them. As DNA, the CDR3 is TGTGCCAGCAGCTTAGCCCCAGCGGAGGACACCGGGGAGCTGTTTTTT. Amino acids: CASSLAPAEDTGELFF.

This clone showed up just a few times. V and J are TRBV11-2 and TRBJ2-7, with D maybe TRBD1 (5 bases). The ends were cut back, 6 bases at V and 0 bases at J, with 15 bases in the middle. Germline V CDR1 and CDR2: SGHAT, FQNNGV. There are 15 residues in the CDR3. The CDR3 protein is CASRNRWGSSYEQYF. The CDR3 DNA is TGTGCCAGCAGAAACCGCTGGGGCAGCTCCTACGAGCAGTACTTC.

For the CDR3, the DNA is TGTGCCAGCAGTTCCCTGCGGGGTTGGAATGAGCAGTTCTTC. The encoded protein is CASSSLRGWNEQFF. The chain joins TRBV6-2 or TRBV6-3 to TRBJ2-1; maybe TRBD2 (6 bases). Per germline, CDR1 MNHEY and CDR2 SVGEGT. Trimming shortened V by 4 bases and J by 7 bases, and 14 bases separated the two germline ends. The CDR3 length is 14 residues.

The CDR3 region is CASSPTRSTGELFF. In DNA form, the CDR3 reads TGCGCCAGCAGCCCGACAAGGTCCACCGGGGAGCTGTTTTTT. The J gene is TRBJ2-2, the V gene TRBV5-1; unclear D gene. CDR3 size: 14 residues. V lost 4 bases to trimming and J lost 4 bases, with 11 bases between them. Germline V CDR1 and CDR2: SGHRS, YFSETQ.

The chain is built from TRBV5-1 and TRBJ1-6, with D tentatively TRBD1 (6 bases). This CDR3 spans 16 amino acids. The V gene's germline CDR1 is SGHRS and CDR2 YFSETQ. The V end lost 2 bases, the J end lost 7 bases, and 16 bases lay between the germline ends. CDR3 in DNA: TGCGCCAGCAGCTTACTAGGGGGGGGACTCAATTCACCCCTCCACTTT. Its translation is CASSLLGGGLNSPLHF.

J is TRBJ2-5 and V is TRBV7-9, with 12 bases matching TRBD1. Germline V lookup: CDR1 SEHNR, CDR2 FQNEAQ (reference sequence). V trimming: 6 bases; J trimming: 1 base; junction bases outside the gene matches: 3. The CDR3 sequence is 15 residues long. The CDR3 sequence is CASSWGQGAQETQYF. For the CDR3, the DNA is TGTGCCAGCAGTTGGGGACAGGGGGCCCAAGAGACCCAGTACTTC.

V gene TRBV19 combines with J gene TRBJ1-2; D perhaps matches TRBD1 (5 bases). The germline V gene has CDR1 LNHDA and CDR2 SQIVND (reference sequence). The CDR3 length is 13 residues. The V and J ends lost 10 bases and 3 bases respectively, with 15 bases between them. CDR3 sequence (DNA): TGTGCCACTGGGGACTACGTTGACTATGGCTACACCTTC. This sequence encodes CATGDYVDYGYTF.

The rearrangement links TRBV5-1 to TRBJ2-3; a weak D match, TRBD1 (6 bases). The germline CDR1 and CDR2 sequences are SGHRS and YFSETQ. This CDR3 comprises 15 residues. The V and J ends lost 1 base and 6 bases respectively, with 15 bases between them. The CDR3 bases are TGCGCCAGCAGCTTGAGTCAGGGGATAGGGGATACGCAGTATTTT. Encoded protein: CASSLSQGIGDTQYF.

The chain employs TRBV10-2 and TRBJ1-1; no clear D gene. Between the trimmed V and J ends, which lost 7 bases and 4 bases, there was a span of 10 bases. The germline CDR1 and CDR2 sequences are WSHSY and SAAADI. There are 12 residues in the CDR3. The chain's CDR3 is CASIGLSTEAFF. CDR3 in DNA: TGCGCCAGCATCGGTCTTTCCACTGAAGCTTTCTTT.

DNA for the CDR3: TGTGCCAGCAGCCCCCCGGGACAGAGCTCCTACAATGAGCAGTTCTTC. Amino acid sequence: CASSPPGQSSYNEQFF. This chain joins TRBV11-3 and TRBJ2-1; TRBD1 matches 7 bases. Germline V gene sequence: CDR1 SGHNT, CDR2 YENEEA. J lost 0 bases, V lost 5 bases, and 7 bases had no gene match. The length of the CDR3 is 16 residues.

The rearrangement links TRBV5-8 to TRBJ1-5; 9 nucleotides match TRBD1. Germline trimming cut 4 bases from V and 4 bases from J; bases unmatched to any gene: 3. Germline V gene sequence: CDR1 SGHTS, CDR2 YDEGEE. The CDR3 has 14 amino acids. In DNA, the CDR3 is TGTGCCAGCAGCGTGGGGACAGGGAATCAGCCCCAGCATTTT. Translating it yields CASSVGTGNQPQHF.

The CDR3 sequence is CASSLATVHSPLHF. CDR3 sequence (DNA): TGTGCCAGCAGTTTGGCGACAGTCCATTCACCCCTCCACTTT. V and J are TRBV28 and TRBJ1-6, with D tentatively TRBD1 (5 bases). The CDR3 covers 14 residues. V was clipped by 3 bases and J by 8 bases, with 11 bases between them. CDR1 and CDR2 (germline): MDHEN, SYDVKM. The complete variable domain, with remaining parts taken from reference TRBV28 and TRBJ1-6, reads DVKVTQSSRYLVKRTGEKVFLECVQDMDHENMFWYRQDPGLGLRLIYFSYDVKMKEKGDIPEGYSVSREKKERFSLILESASTNQTSMYLCASSLATVHSPLHFGNGTRLTVT.

V gene TRBV7-9 combines with J gene TRBJ2-1, with a weak D call TRBD1 (6 bases). In germline, CDR1 is SEHNR, CDR2 FQNEAQ (reference sequence). V dropped 5 bases and J dropped 5 bases, with 13 bases sitting between them. The CDR3 length is 14 residues. In DNA form, the CDR3 reads TGTGCCAGCAGCCTACAGGGTGGCCACAATGAGCAGTTCTTC. This gives the protein CASSLQGGHNEQFF.